The present entry profiles one T cell receptor beta chain with its context. Its antigen is currently unknown. The table came from immunoSEQ multiplex PCR; TCRdb's copy has only in-frame clones and leaves some out. The repertoire includes approximately 84,000 clones, 80% to 90% of them detected once, and approximately 30% sits in the top ten. The CDR3 runs 13 residues. V lost 3 bases and J lost 18, with 17 bases in between. Germline CDR1 KGHDR, CDR2 SFDVKD. This sample was taken from a study of T cell responses to AZD1222 COVID-19 vaccine. Study in general: Pooled in the analysis were second doses at about 4 or about 12 weeks.

Study-wide results and caveats: Unmutated variant regions are reportedly the target of nearly half of TCRs that are spike-specific. Two AZD1222 doses significantly raised spike-specific TCR breadth and depth over controls.

This TCR came from an adult in good health. Sequences were derived from peripheral blood, sampled on day 0 of AZD1222 vaccination. The rearrangement joins TRBV24-1 to TRBJ1-6; no clear D. The CDR3 DNA reads as TGTGCCACCAGTGATCCTGGACGGTCGCCGACCCACTTT. It codes for CATSDPGRSPTHF.